Listed below are T cell receptor beta chains from one sample, sequenced in a study of response to subunit inactivated influenza vaccine. TCRdb passed the RT-PCR reads through MiXCR, listing each CDR3 protein once. The sample shows around 520,000 distinct CDR3 sequences, around 25% of them seen only once. Material: CD4+ T cells sorted from PBMCs, obtained less than 6 days after vaccination. Every receptor here comes from a man in his fifties or sixties who received an inactivated influenza vaccine. The CDR3 runs from the conserved cysteine through the conserved F or W. The D gene is left open where the match is weak. Expanded clones get a size class; other rows say once, few or many, or leave the size out.

v_gene	j_gene	abundance	d_gene	CDR3nt	CDR3aa
TRBV20-1	TRBJ2-7	.	.	TGCAGTGCTAGAGATTCTACACCGCGGACCGACGAGCAGTACTTC	CSARDSTPRTDEQYF
TRBV12-3/TRBV12-4	TRBJ2-1	.	.	TGTGCCAGCAGCTGGACTAATGAGCAGTTCTTC	CASSWTNEQFF
TRBV5-1	TRBJ1-1	.	TRBD1	TGCGCCAGCAGCTTGGGCACAGGGGACACTGAAGCTTTCTTT	CASSLGTGDTEAFF
TRBV20-1	TRBJ2-3	.	TRBD2	TGCAGTGCACCCTCACTAGCGGGGGGCACAGATACGCTGTATTTT	CSAPSLAGGTDTLYF
TRBV5-5	TRBJ1-4	.	TRBD1	TGTGCCAGCAGCTTAAGACAGGGAGTGGAAAAACTGTTTTTT	CASSLRQGVEKLFF
TRBV10-3	TRBJ2-1	.	TRBD1	TGTGCCATCAGTGGGGGACAGGGGGATGAGCAGTTCTTC	CAISGGQGDEQFF
TRBV12-3/TRBV12-4	TRBJ1-4	many	.	TGTGCCAGCAGTATGCGGACTGACTCTAATGAAAAACTGTTTTTT	CASSMRTDSNEKLFF
TRBV9	TRBJ1-6	few	.	TGTGCCAGCAGCCCCCCCCGGGGCTCACCCCTCCACTTT	CASSPPRGSPLHF
TRBV7-3	TRBJ2-3	few	.	TGTGCCAGCAGCTTGGTGAACGGGGGCGACCCAGATACGCAGTATTTT	CASSLVNGGDPDTQYF
TRBV20-1	TRBJ2-1	.	.	TGCAGTGCTCCGTTGGCCTACAATGAGCAGTTCTTC	CSAPLAYNEQFF
TRBV12-3/TRBV12-4	TRBJ2-1	few	TRBD2	TGTGCCACTCACCGGACTAGCGGTAATCCAAATGAGCAGTTCTTC	CATHRTSGNPNEQFF
TRBV18	TRBJ2-2	.	.	TGTGCCAGCTCACCACAGTGGGCGGTCAACACCGGGGAGCTGTTTTTT	CASSPQWAVNTGELFF
TRBV28	TRBJ2-3	.	.	TGTGCCAGCAGTTTTCGTTTTGGGAACACAGATACGCAGTATTTT	CASSFRFGNTDTQYF
TRBV20-1	TRBJ1-1	.	TRBD1	TGCAGTGCGGCCCGACAGGGGATGAACACTGAAGCTTTCTTT	CSAARQGMNTEAFF
TRBV5-1	TRBJ2-7	.	TRBD2	TGCGCCAGCAGCTTGGGTAGCGGGAGTGGCGAGCAGTACTTC	CASSLGSGSGEQYF
TRBV6-5	TRBJ1-5	.	.	TGTGCCAGCAGTTCCTCCACCGAGGGGTCCTTAAAATATTTT	CASSSSTEGSLKYF
TRBV29-1	TRBJ1-2	few	.	TGCAGCGTTAGACGGCAGTCGGACTATGGCTACACCTTC	CSVRRQSDYGYTF
TRBV5-1	TRBJ2-1	.	TRBD2	TGCGCCAGCAGCTATTCCGTGTCCCCCGGCGGGCGGGAGGGCTCTCGTGAGCAGTTCTTC	CASSYSVSPGGREGSREQFF
TRBV20-1	TRBJ2-1	.	.	TGCAGTGCGACTTCTCGGGCTAGCTCCTACAATGAGCAGTTCTTC	CSATSRASSYNEQFF